This T cell receptor (beta chain) was sequenced in a study of blood T cell repertoires in COVID-19. The overall study: T cells, B-cell-depleted T cells, or PBMCs supplied cDNA or gDNA.

The CDR3 is made up of 13 amino acids. Germline V lookup: CDR1 GTSNPN, CDR2 SVGIG (reference sequence). V lost 1 base, J lost 2 bases, and 0 bases stayed unmatched. Authors' processing steps: Reference gene primer amplification gave nucleated cell count estimates. Assay: immunoSEQ multiplex PCR; the TCRdb copy retains only in-frame clones and omits some. That table furnishes V, J and clone size, whereas the DNA furnished D and trimming. The top ten hold around 3% of the sample, which has a few hundred thousand clones, around 84% seen once. V usage is TRBV30 and J usage is TRBJ2-5; 8 nucleotides agree with TRBD1. The specimen was peripheral blood. This TCR derives from a human donor in a cohort sampled during active COVID-19. CDR3 nucleotides: TGTGCCTGGAGTGGACAGGGGCAAGAGACCCAGTACTTC. Amino acids: CAWSGQGQETQYF.